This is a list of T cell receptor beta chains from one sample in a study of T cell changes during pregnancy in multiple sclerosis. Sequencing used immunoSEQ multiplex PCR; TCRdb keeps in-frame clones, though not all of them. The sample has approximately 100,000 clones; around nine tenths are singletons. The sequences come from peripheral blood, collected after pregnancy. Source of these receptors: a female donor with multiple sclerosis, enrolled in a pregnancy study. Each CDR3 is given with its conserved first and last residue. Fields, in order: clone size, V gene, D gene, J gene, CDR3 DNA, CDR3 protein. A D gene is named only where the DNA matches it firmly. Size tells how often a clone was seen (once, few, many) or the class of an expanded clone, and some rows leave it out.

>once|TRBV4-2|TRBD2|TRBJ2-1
TGTGCCAGCAGCCTCCAGCCATGGACTAGCGGGAGTTACGATGAGCAGTTCTTC
CASSLQPWTSGSYDEQFF
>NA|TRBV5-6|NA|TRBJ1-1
TGTGCCAGCAGCGCGCGCGGGGCGATCACTGAAGCTTTCTTT
CASSARGAITEAFF
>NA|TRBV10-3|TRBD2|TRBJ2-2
TGTGCCATCAGTTACCTAGCGGACACCGGGGAGCTGTTTTTT
CAISYLADTGELFF
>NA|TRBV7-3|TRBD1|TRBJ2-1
TGTGCCAGCAGCTTGGTGGGACAGGGCAATGAGCAGTTCTTC
CASSLVGQGNEQFF
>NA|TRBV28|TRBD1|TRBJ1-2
TGTGCCAGCAGCCAATTGGCGGGACAGCCCTATGGCTACACCTTC
CASSQLAGQPYGYTF
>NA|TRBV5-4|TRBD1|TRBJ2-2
TGTGCCAGCAGCCGAGGGACAGGGGGGGGTAGGACCGGGGAGCTGTTTTTT
CASSRGTGGGRTGELFF
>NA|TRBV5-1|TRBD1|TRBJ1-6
TGCGCCAGCAGCCGAACGACAGGGGCCTCCTATAATTCACCCCTCCACTTT
CASSRTTGASYNSPLHF
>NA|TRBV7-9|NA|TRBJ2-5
TGTGCCAGCAGCTCCTTAGCGGACCAAGAGACCCAGTACTTC
CASSSLADQETQYF
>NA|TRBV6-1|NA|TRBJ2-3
TGTGCCAGCAGGGAATTACACGATACGCAGTATTTT
CASRELHDTQYF
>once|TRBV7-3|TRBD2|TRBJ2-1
TGTGCCAGCAGCCGGACTAGCGGGTCCTCCTACAATGAGCAGTTCTTC
CASSRTSGSSYNEQFF
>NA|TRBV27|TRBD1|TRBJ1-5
TGTGCCAGCAGTTCCCACAGGGGGGACGAGCTCCAGCATTTT
CASSSHRGDELQHF
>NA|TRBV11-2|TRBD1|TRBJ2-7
TGTGCCAGCAGCTTAGGACAGGGAATATTCTACGAGCAGTACTTC
CASSLGQGIFYEQYF
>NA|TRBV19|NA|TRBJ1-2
TGTGCCAGTGGACCTGCCCGGGACAACGCCTATGGCTACACCTTC
CASGPARDNAYGYTF
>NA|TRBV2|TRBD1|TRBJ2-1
TGTGCCAGCAGTGATAGGGGGACAGGGGGCAATGAGCAGTTCTTC
CASSDRGTGGNEQFF
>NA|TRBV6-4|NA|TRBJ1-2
TGTGCCAGGGGGGGGTGGGGGGAGGCTAACTATGGCTACACCTTC
CARGGWGEANYGYTF
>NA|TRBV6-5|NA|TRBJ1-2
TGTGCCAGCAGTTACGGTGCAGGTTATGGCTACACCTTC
CASSYGAGYGYTF
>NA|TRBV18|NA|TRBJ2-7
TGTGCCAGCTCACCGCTTCCGGGCTACGAGCAGTACTTC
CASSPLPGYEQYF
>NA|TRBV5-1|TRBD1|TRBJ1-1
TGCGCCAGCAGCGAATGGACAGGGTCGGGCACTGAAGCTTTCTTT
CASSEWTGSGTEAFF
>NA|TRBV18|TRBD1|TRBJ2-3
TGTGCCAGCTCACCAAGACAGGGGACAGATACGCAGTATTTT
CASSPRQGTDTQYF
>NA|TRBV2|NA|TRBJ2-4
TGTGCCAGCAGGTCCCGGGTAGCCAAAAACATTCAGTACTTC
CASRSRVAKNIQYF
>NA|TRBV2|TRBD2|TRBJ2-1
TGTGCCAGCGTCTTGGGGGGGTATGAGCAGTTCTTC
CASVLGGYEQFF
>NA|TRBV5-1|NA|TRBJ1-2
TGCGCCAGCAGTCTATCCCCGGGTTCCAACTATGGCTACACCTTC
CASSLSPGSNYGYTF
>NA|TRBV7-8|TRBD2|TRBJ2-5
TGTGCCAGCAGCTTAGGAGGAGCGGGAGTACGGGAGACCCAGTACTTC
CASSLGGAGVRETQYF
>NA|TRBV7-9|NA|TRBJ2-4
TGTGCCAGCAGCTTAGGAGGCTCCCTTTCCAAAAACATTCAGTACTTC
CASSLGGSLSKNIQYF
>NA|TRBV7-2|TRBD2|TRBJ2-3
TGTGCCAGCAGCTTGGGGAGACTAGCGGGGGGTTGGGATACGCAGTATTTT
CASSLGRLAGGWDTQYF
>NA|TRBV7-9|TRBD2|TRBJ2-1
TGTGCCAGCACCGGGGAAGGGCGGGGGGGGAGAAATGAGCAGTTCTTC
CASTGEGRGGRNEQFF
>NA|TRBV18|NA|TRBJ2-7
TGTGCCAGCTCACCACGGGGCACCTCCTACGAGCAGTACTTC
CASSPRGTSYEQYF
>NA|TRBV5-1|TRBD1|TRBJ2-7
TGCGCCAGCAGCTCGGACAGGCGGAGATACGAGCAGTACTTC
CASSSDRRRYEQYF
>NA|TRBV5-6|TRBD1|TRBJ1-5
TGTGCCAGCAGCGGCCGGGACAGGGGTGGTCAGCCCCAGCATTTT
CASSGRDRGGQPQHF
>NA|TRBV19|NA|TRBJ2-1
TGTGCCAGTGGAGGGGCACCGACTTCCTACAATGAGCAGTTCTTC
CASGGAPTSYNEQFF
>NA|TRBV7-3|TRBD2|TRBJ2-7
TGTGCCAGCAGCTTAAGTGGCGGGAGGGTGGGCGAGCAGTACTTC
CASSLSGGRVGEQYF
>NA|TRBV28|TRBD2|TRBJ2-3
TGTGCCAACCACTCCGCCCCGGGACAGACTAGCGGGATGCGAGACACAGATACGCAGTATTTT
CANHSAPGQTSGMRDTDTQYF
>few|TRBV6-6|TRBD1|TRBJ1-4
TGTGCCAGCAGTTTGGGACAGTCTAATGAAAAACTGTTTTTT
CASSLGQSNEKLFF
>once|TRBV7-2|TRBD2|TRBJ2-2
TGTGCCAGCGGGGGCGGGAGGCGGACCGGGGAGCTGTTTTTT
CASGGGRRTGELFF
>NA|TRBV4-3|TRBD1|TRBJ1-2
TGCGCCAGCAGCCTTGACAGGGGGCTGGAAGGCTACACCTTC
CASSLDRGLEGYTF
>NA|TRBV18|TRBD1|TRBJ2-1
TGTGCCAGCTCACCCCCCGGGACAGGGAGGAATGAGCAGTTCTTC
CASSPPGTGRNEQFF
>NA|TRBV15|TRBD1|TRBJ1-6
TGTGCCACCAGCAGAGGGGACAGGGGTAATTCACCCCTCCACTTT
CATSRGDRGNSPLHF
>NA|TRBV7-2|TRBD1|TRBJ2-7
TGTGCCAGCAGCTTAGGAGCTACGACAGGGGCCCTCGACGAGCAGTACTTC
CASSLGATTGALDEQYF
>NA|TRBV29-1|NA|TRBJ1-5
TGCAGCGCCTCGGAGTGGGGCCCCACTCAGCCCCAGCATTTT
CSASEWGPTQPQHF
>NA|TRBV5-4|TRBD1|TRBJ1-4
TGTGCCAGCAGCCCCGGGGACAGGACACACAATGAAAAACTGTTTTTT
CASSPGDRTHNEKLFF
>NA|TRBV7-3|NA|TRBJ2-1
TGTGCCAGCAGCTTAGGGGGGGCAGTTCATGAGCAGTTCTTC
CASSLGGAVHEQFF
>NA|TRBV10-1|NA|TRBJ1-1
TGCGCCAGCAGTGACCAGAACACTGAAGCTTTCTTT
CASSDQNTEAFF
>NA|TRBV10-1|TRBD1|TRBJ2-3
TGCGCCAGCCAGCCCTGGGACAGCCGCAAGGATACGCAGTATTTT
CASQPWDSRKDTQYF
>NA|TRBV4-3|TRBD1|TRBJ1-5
TGCGCCAGCAGCCAGAATGCAGGGACAGATCAGCCCCAGCATTTT
CASSQNAGTDQPQHF
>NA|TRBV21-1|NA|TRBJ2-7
TGTGCCAGCAGCACCTGGACAGGGGAAGAGCAGTACTTC
CASSTWTGEEQYF
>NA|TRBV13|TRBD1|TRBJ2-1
TGTGCCAGCAGCTCCGACAGGGAGCCTTCCTACAATGAGCAGTTCTTC
CASSSDREPSYNEQFF
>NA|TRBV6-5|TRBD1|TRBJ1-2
TGTGCCAGCAGTTACGCTAAGGGGGCCGGCTATGGCTACACCTTC
CASSYAKGAGYGYTF
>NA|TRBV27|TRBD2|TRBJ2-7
TGTGCCAGCAGTCTTTTTGGGGTAGCGGGAGGAGGGGAGCAGTACTTC
CASSLFGVAGGGEQYF
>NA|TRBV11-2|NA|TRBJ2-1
TGTGCCAGCAGCCCCACCAGGGGGGCCACGGTAAGATATGAGCAGTTCTTC
CASSPTRGATVRYEQFF
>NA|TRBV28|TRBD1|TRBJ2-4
TGTGCCAGCAGTTCCCTCGGGACAGAAGCCAAAAACATTCAGTACTTC
CASSSLGTEAKNIQYF
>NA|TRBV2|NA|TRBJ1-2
TGTGCCAGCAGTGATCAGGGTCGCCCGGTCTATGGCTACACCTTC
CASSDQGRPVYGYTF
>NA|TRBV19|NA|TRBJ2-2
TGTGCCAGTAGTATACTAGCGCGCACCGGGGAGCTGTTTTTT
CASSILARTGELFF
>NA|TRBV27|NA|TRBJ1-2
TGTGCCAGCAGTTTAAGCCCCGGACAGCTAAGTCCTAAAGCCTATGGCTACACCTTC
CASSLSPGQLSPKAYGYTF